Described below is a single TCR beta chain sequence and its context. This record belongs to a study of T cell changes during pregnancy in multiple sclerosis. Trimming pared 2 bases from V and 2 bases from J, leaving 19 bases between. The CDR3 spans 17 residues. Germline V gene lookup returns CDR1 LGHNA and CDR2 YSLEER. TCRdb's copy holds only in-frame clones and misses some; the assay was immunoSEQ multiplex PCR. The sample lists roughly 70,000 clones, 88% occurring once. V is TRBV4-3 and J is TRBJ2-7; D unclear. The TCR sequence derives from a female donor with multiple sclerosis, enrolled in a pregnancy study. Sequencing used peripheral blood, obtained before pregnancy. CDR3 DNA sequence: TGCGCCAGCAGCCAAATGCATAACCCGGTCGAAGCCTACGAGCAGTACTTC. The encoded protein is CASSQMHNPVEAYEQYF.